This record looks at one TCR beta chain sequence and its context. Antigen: not known. The study ran its PCR with 60 Vbeta and 13 Jbeta primers. In the original processing: In a later analysis, the count reached 80 million or so unique TCR beta chains, with roughly 9.9 million shared. This table comes from immunoSEQ multiplex PCR, and its TCRdb copy is limited to in-frame clones, with some not included. The V and J calls and clone size were taken over from that table, and D and trimming were inferred from the DNA. This sample's clone table lists about 88,000 clones. The CDR3 sequence is 18 residues long. Losses at the gene ends were 2 bases for V and 1 base for J; bases not matched to a gene: 5. Germline assignment: CDR1 LGHNA and CDR2 YSLEER. The data are from a study of cytomegalovirus exposure and HLA in healthy donors. Study details: A previous analysis identified about 110 million unique TCR beta sequences derived from about 180 million T cells.

Study-level findings and limits: In terms of immune exposure information, only CMV serostatus was available. In vitro assays verified that three CMV-associated chains recognized CMV antigens specifically.

The chain carries TRBV4-3 and TRBJ2-2, with 12 bases fitting TRBD2. Sequenced material: PBMCs. This sequence was found in a girl between 10 and 17 years old in good health and CMV-seropositive. The CDR3 nucleotides are TGCGCCAGCAGCCAACCTAGCGGGGGGGACCGGAACACCGGGGAGCTGTTTTTT. Protein sequence: CASSQPSGGDRNTGELFF.